Following are 19 T cell receptor beta chains from one sample sequenced in a study of beta chain features in type 1 diabetes (dated by TCRdb to about 2018). On the study overall, not on this receptor specifically: A moderate but significant shortening of TCRB CDR3 length was observed in type 1 diabetes patients in all four CD4+ subsets.

These TCRs are of unknown antigen specificity. The library was produced with the immunoSEQ multiplex PCR assay. The High Capacity cDNA Reverse Transcription Kit was used to reverse transcribe all of the isolated RNA, meaning that expressed TCRB transcripts were what got sequenced. TCRdb provides this immuneACCESS table in a form limited to in-frame rearrangements. Some clones are lacking; in checked studies, under half of them reflect an unresolved V gene, and why the rest are absent is not known. A total of over 200,000 clones appear in this sample, roughly a tenth of them only once. The top ten constitute more than 0.015% of the sample. The sample taken for sequencing was naive CD4+ T cells from blood. Explained via the paper, the cell subset or site label denotes: true naive CD4+ T cells. The source of these receptors is a young man with type 1 diabetes.

This clone has just a few counts. The chain carries TRBV7-3 and TRBJ2-7; no reliable D call. V lost 5 bases to trimming and J lost 3 bases, with 5 bases between them. Germline V lookup: CDR1 SGHTA, CDR2 FQGTGA. This CDR3 is 11 amino acids long. DNA for the CDR3: TGTGCCAGCAGCCTCTACTACGAGCAGTACTTC. It translates to CASSLYYEQYF.

This clone was picked up a small number of times. The chain recombines TRBV11-2 with TRBJ2-7; no clear D. V lost 4 bases to trimming and J lost 1 base, with 14 bases between them. Per germline, CDR1 SGHAT and CDR2 FQNNGV. CDR3 length equals 15 residues. CDR3 loop: CASSSFPGPSYEQYF. CDR3 DNA sequence: TGTGCCAGCAGCTCGTTCCCAGGCCCTTCCTACGAGCAGTACTTC.

Only a few counts were recorded for this clone. The V call is TRBV28, the J call TRBJ2-5; 10 bases map to TRBD2. Germline lookup yields CDR1 MDHEN and CDR2 SYDVKM. The J segment lost 4 bases and the V segment lost 4 bases, leaving 3 bases of the junction unmatched. The CDR3 runs 14 residues. The DNA for the CDR3 is TGTGCCAGCAGTTCGATAGCGGGGGGAGAGACCCAGTACTTC. Amino acids: CASSSIAGGETQYF.

This clone was found a few times. V usage is TRBV7-9 and J usage is TRBJ1-6, with 7 bases lining up with TRBD1. J gave up 10 bases and V 5 bases, and 8 bases lay outside the gene matches. This CDR3 region has 14 residues. Germline assignment: CDR1 SEHNR and CDR2 FQNEAQ (reference sequence). CDR3 nucleotide sequence: TGTGCCAGCAGCCGACAGGGTGGGGAATCACCCCTCCACTTT. Translated: CASSRQGGESPLHF.

J is TRBJ1-5 and V is TRBV6-5, with 7 bases aligning to TRBD1. The CDR3 sequence is 15 residues long. Losses at the gene ends were 6 bases for V and 7 bases for J; bases not matched to a gene: 12. CDR1 is MNHEY and CDR2 is SVGAGI in the germline V gene. The CDR3: CASSLDRARGQPQHF. In DNA form, the CDR3 reads TGTGCCAGCAGCCTAGACAGGGCAAGGGGGCAGCCCCAGCATTTT.

This clone has just a few counts. The gene calls are TRBV4-2 and TRBJ2-7; TRBD1 is a possible D gene (7 bases). Trimming removed 1 base from V and 7 bases from J, with 17 bases in between. This CDR3 contains 15 residues. The V gene's germline CDR1 is LGHNA and CDR2 YNFKEQ. The CDR3 coding sequence is TGTGCCAGCAGCCAAGTGTCAGGGGGGAATCGAGAGCAGTACTTC. This sequence encodes CASSQVSGGNREQYF.

The V and J genes are TRBV4-2 and TRBJ2-5; tentative D call: TRBD2 (6 bases). Trimming pared 3 bases from V and 1 base from J, leaving 12 bases between. The CDR3 extends over 15 amino acids. Germline V gives CDR1 LGHNA, CDR2 YNFKEQ. CDR3: CASSQIMGGQETQYF. The CDR3 coding sequence is TGTGCCAGCAGCCAGATCATGGGGGGCCAAGAGACCCAGTACTTC.

The chain joins TRBV7-2 to TRBJ1-2, with a tentative D call TRBD1 (5 bases). The germline V gene has CDR1 SGHTA and CDR2 FQGNSA. The CDR3 is 13 amino acids. The ends were cut back, 5 bases at V and 1 base at J, with 8 bases in the middle. The CDR3 spells CASSRQINYGYTF. The CDR3 bases are TGTGCCAGCAGCCGACAGATTAACTATGGCTACACCTTC.

This clone appeared a few times. Here the CDR3 DNA reads TGTGCCAGCAGCTTACGGCAGGGAAATTCACCCCTCCACTTT. Protein: CASSLRQGNSPLHF. The J gene is TRBJ1-6, the V gene TRBV7-6; D possibly corresponds to TRBD1 (5 bases). The CDR3 is made up of 14 amino acids. Germline CDR1 and CDR2: SGHVS and FNYEAQ. Trimming left V 2 bases short and J 7 bases short, with 9 bases between.

This clone occurred a few times. The chain combines TRBV27 with TRBJ1-3; 8 positions agree with TRBD1. The V gene end was trimmed by 5 bases and the J gene end by 3 bases; junction bases not matched to a gene: 3. Looked up from germline, CDR1 is MNHEY and CDR2 is SMNVEV (reference sequence). This CDR3 is 14 amino acids long. CDR3 residues: CASSGQGDGNTIYF. CDR3 in DNA: TGTGCCAGCAGTGGACAGGGAGATGGAAACACCATATATTTT.

In this sample, this clone turned up a few times. The V and J genes are TRBV10-3 and TRBJ1-1; perhaps TRBD1 as D (5 bases). The CDR3 loop spans 14 amino acids. With 11 bases removed from V and 10 bases from J, the gap between germline ends came to 26 bases. Germline V gene lookup returns CDR1 ENHRY and CDR2 SYGVKD. The CDR3 spells CASGVGGKYVIAFF. In nucleotides, the CDR3 is TGTGCCTCTGGGGTCGGGGGGAAGTATGTGATAGCTTTCTTT.

This clone was observed a handful of times. The chain carries TRBV19 and TRBJ1-2; weak D call: TRBD1 (6 bases). This CDR3 contains 15 residues. CDR1 and CDR2 (germline): LNHDA, SQIVND (reference sequence). The ends were cut back, 5 bases at V and 4 bases at J, with 17 bases in the middle. The CDR3 is CASSSSRTGRYGYTF. The DNA for the CDR3 is TGTGCCAGTAGTTCTTCCCGTACAGGGCGCTATGGCTACACCTTC. The whole variable domain, filled in from reference TRBV19 and TRBJ1-2, reads DGGITQSPKYLFRKEGQNVTLSCEQNLNHDAMYWYRQDPGQGLRLIYYSQIVNDFQKGDIAEGYSVSREKKESFPLTVTSAQKNPTAFYLCASSSSRTGRYGYTFGSGTRLTVV.

The V call is TRBV6-5, the J call TRBJ1-5, with D uncertain. V was shortened by 6 bases and J by 2 bases, with 8 bases between the two germline ends. The germline V gene has CDR1 MNHEY and CDR2 SVGAGI. The CDR3 runs to 13 residues. The CDR3 coding sequence is TGTGCCAGCAGCCAGTTCGGCAATCAGCCCCAGCATTTT. It codes for CASSQFGNQPQHF.

This chain joins TRBV5-4 and TRBJ1-1; tentative D call: TRBD1 (5 bases). V was shortened by 4 bases and J by 1 base, with 17 bases between the two germline ends. CDR3 size: 16 residues. Germline loops: CDR1 SGHNT, CDR2 YYREEE (reference sequence). In DNA form, the CDR3 reads TGTGCCAGCAGCCCCCCGGGGGAAAGGGGGAACACTGAAGCTTTCTTT. Its protein is CASSPPGERGNTEAFF.

The J gene is TRBJ2-1, the V gene TRBV5-1; D is perhaps TRBD1 (6 bases). The CDR3 length is 15 residues. Germline V CDR1 and CDR2: SGHRS, YFSETQ. V was trimmed by 3 bases and J by 5 bases, leaving 15 bases between them. This chain's CDR3 is CASSSRPRQDNEQFF. Written as DNA, the CDR3 is TGCGCCAGCAGCTCCAGGCCTAGACAGGACAATGAGCAGTTCTTC.

This clone was found a few times. The V gene is TRBV7-9, the J gene TRBJ1-5; D is possibly TRBD1 (5 bases). The CDR3 runs 13 residues. Germline CDR1 SEHNR, CDR2 FQNEAQ (reference sequence). V was clipped by 5 bases and J by 5 bases, with 10 bases between them. The CDR3 loop reads CASSIDSHQPQHF. The CDR3 DNA sequence: TGTGCCAGCAGCATAGACAGCCATCAGCCCCAGCATTTT.

The chain has TRBV6-4 and TRBJ2-2; D is uncertain. V was shortened by 3 bases and J by 4 bases, with 9 bases between the two germline ends. Looked up from germline, CDR1 is MRHNA and CDR2 is SNTAGT. This CDR3 is built from 14 residues. The CDR3 DNA follows: TGTGCCAGCAGTGAGGCGGATTTCACCGGGGAGCTGTTTTTT. It encodes CASSEADFTGELFF.

The rearrangement links TRBV28 to TRBJ1-4; perhaps TRBD1 as D (5 bases). V was trimmed by 6 bases and J by 12 bases, leaving 20 bases between them. In germline, CDR1 is MDHEN, CDR2 SYDVKM. The CDR3 totals 14 residues. The CDR3 DNA sequence: TGTGCCAGCAGGGTCGTCGGGGGATATGGTGAACTGTTTTTT. The encoded protein is CASRVVGGYGELFF.

The J gene is TRBJ2-1, the V gene TRBV5-1, with TRBD2 identical over 10 bases. The V and J ends lost 0 bases and 10 bases, in that order; junction bases with no gene match: 7. Per germline, CDR1 SGHRS and CDR2 YFSETQ. This CDR3 is 15 amino acids long. The chain's CDR3 is CASSLETSGVYEQFF. The CDR3 DNA is TGCGCCAGCAGCTTGGAAACTAGCGGGGTTTACGAGCAGTTCTTC.